The 8 T cell receptor beta chains listed next were all sequenced from one sample in a study of cytomegalovirus exposure and HLA in healthy donors. Primers included in the PCR were 60 Vbeta and 13 Jbeta primers. Clones were read by immunoSEQ multiplex PCR, and TCRdb kept only the in-frame ones, dropping some. The sample lists approximately 100,000 clones, 74% occurring once. What was sequenced was PBMCs. The source is a middle-aged man in good health and CMV-seropositive.

J is TRBJ2-5 and V is TRBV5-1; D might be TRBD1 (6 bases). Germline-derived CDR1 and CDR2 are SGHRS and YFSETQ. Trimming left V 0 bases short and J 5 bases short, with 14 bases between. The CDR3 covers 15 residues. The CDR3 region is CASSLGTPRGETQYF. The CDR3 region has the DNA TGCGCCAGCAGCTTGGGTACTCCGAGGGGGGAGACCCAGTACTTC.

This clone was seen a few times. V usage is TRBV2 and J usage is TRBJ1-1, with 8 bases identical to TRBD1. This CDR3 is 14 amino acids long. Germline V CDR1 and CDR2: SNHLY, FYNNEI. The V gene end was trimmed by 4 bases and the J gene end by 2 bases; junction bases not matched to a gene: 3. The CDR3 loop is CASSAQGANTEAFF. The CDR3 DNA is TGTGCCAGCAGTGCCCAGGGGGCTAACACTGAAGCTTTCTTT.

Concerning this clone itself: Mismatch with germline at one junction end may stem from a read error. The rearrangement uses TRBV10-1 and TRBJ2-7; 10 bases are a match to TRBD1. This CDR3 comprises 14 residues. CDR1 WNHNN and CDR2 SYGVQD come from the germline V gene (reference sequence). The CDR3 DNA is TGCGCCAGTAGTGAGGGACAGGGGCTAGGCGAGCAGTACTTC. Protein sequence: CASSEGQGLGEQYF.

In this sample, this clone turned up once. The junction differs from germline at one of its ends, possibly a read error. The gene calls are TRBV7-8 and TRBJ1-2; D not resolved. Germline V CDR1 and CDR2: SGHVS, FQNEAQ. This CDR3 is built from 13 residues. The CDR3 sequence: CASSLGSSYVYTF. CDR3 nucleotide sequence: TGTGCCAGCAGCTTAGGTTCCTCCTATGTCTACACCTTC.

V gene TRBV2 combines with J gene TRBJ2-1, with TRBD2 as a possible D gene (5 bases). Trimming removed 11 bases at V and 0 bases at J, with 14 bases between. Germline CDR1 reads SNHLY; CDR2 reads FYNNEI. The CDR3 is made up of 14 amino acids. The CDR3 loop is CACKDGGSYNEQFF. In nucleotides, the CDR3 is TGTGCCTGCAAGGACGGAGGCTCCTACAATGAGCAGTTCTTC. The variable domain in full, completed from reference TRBV2 and TRBJ2-1, reads EPEVTQTPSHQVTQMGQEVILRCVPISNHLYFYWYRQILGQKVEFLVSFYNNEISEKSEIFDDQFSVERPDGSNFTLKIRSTKLEDSAMYFCACKDGGSYNEQFFGPGTRLTVL.

CDR3 coding DNA: TGTGCCAGCACCCCGGGGACAGCAGATTATAGCAATCAGCCCCAGCATTTT. It translates to CASTPGTADYSNQPQHF. The chain carries TRBV2 and TRBJ1-5; TRBD1 aligns across 7 bases. The trim removed 7 bases at V and 0 bases at J, leaving 12 bases unmatched. The CDR3 consists of 17 residues. Germline V gene data show CDR1 as SNHLY and CDR2 as FYNNEI.

This clone came up a few times. The CDR3 DNA reads TGTGCCAGCAGCTGGGACAGGGGGCGGGACAATGAGCAGTTCTTC. Its protein is CASSWDRGRDNEQFF. The rearrangement links TRBV7-9 to TRBJ2-1, with 12 bases identical to TRBD1. Losses at the gene ends were 4 bases for V and 5 bases for J; bases not matched to a gene: 3. CDR3 length: 15 residues. Germline V gives CDR1 SEHNR, CDR2 FQNEAQ (reference sequence). Together with reference TRBV7-9 and TRBJ2-1, the CDR3 gives the full variable domain: DTGVSQNPRHKITKRGQNVTFRCDPISEHNRLYWYRQTLGQGPEFLTYFQNEAQLEKSRLLSDRFSAERPKGSFSTLEIQRTEQGDSAMYLCASSWDRGRDNEQFFGPGTRLTVL.

The rearrangement links TRBV11-2 to TRBJ2-7; perhaps TRBD2 as D (6 bases). Trimming stripped 5 bases from V and 6 bases from J, with 23 bases between. CDR3 length: 16 amino acids. The germline V gene encodes CDR1 SGHAT and CDR2 FQNNGV. CDR3 DNA sequence: TGTGCCAGCAGCGAATGGGCCGGGACTCCCCCCTCCGAGCAGTACTTC. It encodes CASSEWAGTPPSEQYF.